These 27 T cell receptor beta chains were sequenced from one sample in a study of T cell repertoires in cytomegalovirus infection. TCRdb fed the reads into MiXCR, producing one record per CDR3 protein. The table lists just under 300,000 distinct CDR3 sequences, about 9.1% of them singletons. The sample consisted of PBMCs. Receptor source: a human donor in good health (CMV status not recorded). Some clones in this sample may be carry-over from other donors' samples.

This clonotype was recorded at least ten times. The chain recombines TRBV12-3 or TRBV12-4 with TRBJ2-1; 10 bases are shared with TRBD2. This CDR3 is built from 17 residues. Trimming took 3 bases from V and 0 from J; bases not matched to a gene: 5. CDR3 nucleotide sequence: TGTGCCAGCAGTTTCCTAGCGGGGGACGTCTCCTACAATGAGCAGTTCTTC. Its translation: CASSFLAGDVSYNEQFF.

In this sample, this clonotype turned up many times. The rearrangement joins TRBV5-1 to TRBJ2-7; possible D gene TRBD1, 6 bases. The CDR3 totals 13 residues. Germline V gives CDR1 SGHRS, CDR2 YFSETQ. Trimming took 3 bases from V and 2 from J, leaving 9 bases between them. CDR3 bases: TGCGCCAGCAGCTCCACAGGGACCTACGAGCAGTACTTC. This translates into CASSSTGTYEQYF.

In this sample, this clonotype turned up many times. The rearrangement joins TRBV18 to TRBJ1-1, with D tentatively TRBD1 (6 bases). V lost 2 bases and J lost 1, with 8 bases in between. CDR3 length: 14 residues. Germline loops: CDR1 KGHSH, CDR2 LQKENI. The CDR3 DNA reads as TGTGCCAGCTCACCAAAGGGGGGGAACACTGAAGCTTTCTTT. Amino acid sequence: CASSPKGGNTEAFF.

Only a few counts were recorded for this clonotype. The chain is built from TRBV3-1 and TRBJ2-7; tentative D call: TRBD2 (5 bases). This CDR3 contains 13 residues. V was cut by 0 bases and J by 6 bases, with 9 bases left in between. CDR1 is LGHDT, CDR2 YNNKEL, per germline (reference sequence). CDR3 protein: CASSQDSSGEQYV. The CDR3 nucleotides are TGTGCCAGCAGCCAAGATTCCAGCGGCGAGCAGTACGTC.

The chain couples TRBV28 to TRBJ1-1; no definite D call. CDR3 length: 13 residues. V lost 2 bases and J 4 bases, leaving 8 bases between the germline ends. From germline, CDR1 is MDHEN and CDR2 SYDVKM. In DNA, the CDR3 is TGTGCCAGCAGTTTAAGTAAGGCCACTGAAGCTTTCTTT. As protein: CASSLSKATEAFF.

This clonotype was seen repeatedly, ten times or more. The V call is TRBV6-4, the J call TRBJ2-3; D may match TRBD1 or TRBD2 (5 bases each). Per the germline V gene, CDR1 is MRHNA and CDR2 is SNTAGT. The CDR3 consists of 15 residues. Trimming took 0 bases from V and 10 from J, leaving 17 bases between them. The CDR3 sequence is CASSDSNAPGSAQYF. As DNA, the CDR3 is TGTGCCAGCAGTGACTCGAACGCGCCAGGGAGTGCGCAGTATTTT.

The table lists this clonotype with many counts. J is TRBJ2-5 and V is TRBV10-3; 10 bases align to TRBD1. The V and J ends lost 6 bases and 5 bases, in that order; junction bases with no gene match: 6. The CDR3 is made up of 14 amino acids. Germline CDR1 and CDR2: ENHRY and SYGVKD. The CDR3 bases are TGTGCCATCAGGGACGGGACAGGGGTCGAGACCCAGTACTTC. As protein: CAIRDGTGVETQYF.

The chain is built from TRBV3-1 and TRBJ2-5; D not resolved. V shed 0 bases and J shed 5 bases, with 10 bases lying between them. The CDR3 spans 14 residues. Looked up from germline, CDR1 is LGHDT and CDR2 is YNNKEL (reference sequence). This CDR3 is CASSQDGMRETQYF. CDR3 nucleotides: TGTGCCAGCAGCCAAGATGGGATGAGGGAGACCCAGTACTTC.

Many counts were recorded for this clonotype. The V call is TRBV7-2, the J call TRBJ1-5, with TRBD1 matching 9 bases. Germline loops: CDR1 SGHTA, CDR2 FQGNSA. V lost 1 base, J lost 9 bases, and 10 bases stayed unmatched. The CDR3 length is 16 residues. CDR3 residues: CASSLGGQGNYLPQHF. In nucleotides, the CDR3 is TGTGCCAGCAGCTTAGGCGGACAGGGGAACTATCTGCCCCAGCATTTT.

The chain's CDR3 is CASSPSERPTYTDTQYF. The DNA for the CDR3 is TGTGCCAGCAGCCCCTCAGAGAGACCGACATACACAGATACGCAGTATTTT. The chain links TRBV3-1 to TRBJ2-3; D not resolved. The CDR3 is 17 amino acids. The V gene lost 4 bases and the J gene lost 2 bases, with 19 bases spanning the gap. The germline V gene has CDR1 LGHDT and CDR2 YNNKEL (reference sequence).

This clonotype was seen ten or more times. The rearrangement joins TRBV28 to TRBJ2-1; D ambiguous. Germline V gene sequence: CDR1 MDHEN, CDR2 SYDVKM. V lost 3 bases, J lost 3 bases, and 6 bases lay in between. This CDR3 has 13 residues. The CDR3 loop reads CASSFLSYNEQFF. The CDR3 DNA reads as TGTGCCAGCAGTTTTCTAAGCTACAATGAGCAGTTCTTC.

This clonotype was seen many times. This chain uses TRBV13 with TRBJ1-1; D unresolved. The CDR3 length is 14 residues. V shed 5 bases and J shed 2 bases, with 12 bases lying between them. Germline V CDR1 and CDR2: PRHDT, FYEKMQ (reference sequence). Written as DNA, the CDR3 is TGTGCCAGCAGCCCGAGAAACAGAAACACTGAAGCTTTCTTT. Amino acids: CASSPRNRNTEAFF.

The genes are TRBV20-1 and TRBJ2-7, with D hard to call. The CDR3 extends over 13 amino acids. Germline V gives CDR1 DFQATT, CDR2 SNEGSKA (reference sequence). The V gene lost 4 bases and the J gene lost 0 bases, with 10 bases spanning the gap. CDR3 coding DNA: TGCAGTGCTAACTCATTAAGCTCCTACGAGCAGTACGTC. Its protein product is CSANSLSSYEQYV.

Ten or more counts support this clonotype. The chain combines TRBV14 with TRBJ1-3; no clear D. With 4 bases removed from V and 8 bases from J, the gap between germline ends came to 9 bases. This CDR3 region has 12 residues. Looked up from germline, CDR1 is SGHDN and CDR2 is FVKESK. The CDR3: CASSRLGDTIYF. CDR3 nucleotide sequence: TGTGCCAGCAGCCGCCTCGGGGACACCATATATTTT.

This clonotype has more than one count but fewer than ten. V gene TRBV4-2 combines with J gene TRBJ2-2; 10 positions match TRBD1. V gave up 4 bases and J gave up 5 bases; unmatched junction bases: 7. This CDR3 region has 16 residues. CDR1 and CDR2 from the germline V gene are LGHNA and YNFKEQ. CDR3: CASSLDRGHGTGELFF. The CDR3 nucleotides are TGTGCCAGCAGCCTCGACAGGGGGCACGGAACCGGGGAGCTGTTTTTT.

This clonotype was counted at least ten times. This chain links TRBV25-1 with TRBJ2-1; the D gene is possibly TRBD2 (6 bases). V gave up 7 bases and J gave up 2 bases, with 12 bases separating them. This CDR3 comprises 14 residues. Per germline, CDR1 MGHDK and CDR2 SYGVNS. CDR3 residues: CASNKGGAYNEQFF. CDR3 in DNA: TGTGCCAGCAATAAAGGCGGGGCCTACAATGAGCAGTTCTTC.

The rearrangement links TRBV28 to TRBJ1-2; 9 bases line up with TRBD1. CDR1 MDHEN and CDR2 SYDVKM come from the germline V gene. The CDR3 extends over 14 amino acids. The ends lost 4 bases at V and 8 bases at J; junction bases unmatched: 8. The CDR3 DNA follows: TGTGCCAGCAGTTCCACCGGGACAGGGACCGGCTACACCTTC. It translates to CASSSTGTGTGYTF.

This clonotype was counted ten times or more. V is TRBV12-3 or TRBV12-4 and J is TRBJ2-5; maybe TRBD2 (7 bases). V gave up 3 bases and J gave up 0 bases, with 14 bases separating them. The CDR3 has 16 amino acids. CDR3 protein: CASSFSGGGHQETQYF. Here the CDR3 DNA reads TGTGCCAGCAGTTTCTCTGGCGGGGGCCACCAAGAGACCCAGTACTTC.

The table lists this clonotype with many counts. This chain links TRBV12-3 or TRBV12-4 with TRBJ1-1; 7 nucleotides agree with TRBD1. Losses at the gene ends were 5 bases for V and 1 base for J; bases not matched to a gene: 13. The CDR3 totals 17 residues. The DNA of the CDR3 is TGTGCCAGCAGTCCCCTCAGCTGGGACAGACCGAACACTGAAGCTTTCTTT. This translates into CASSPLSWDRPNTEAFF.

This clonotype occurred many times. J is TRBJ2-1 and V is TRBV7-8; no firm D call. The germline gives CDR1 SGHVS, CDR2 FQNEAQ. The CDR3 has 13 amino acids. The germline V and J ends were trimmed by 6 bases and 6 bases, with 12 bases remaining between them. The CDR3 is CASSPTEANEQFF. The CDR3 DNA reads TGTGCCAGCAGTCCGACCGAAGCCAATGAGCAGTTCTTC.

This clonotype was recorded a few times. V is TRBV6-2 or TRBV6-3 and J is TRBJ2-3; D may be TRBD2 (5 bases). Germline CDR1 reads MNHEY; CDR2 reads SVGEGT. The CDR3 sequence is 12 residues long. V was shortened by 7 bases and J by 6 bases, with 11 bases between the two germline ends. Written as DNA, the CDR3 is TGTGCCAGCACCCTAGGCGGGGATACGCAGTATTTT. Protein product: CASTLGGDTQYF.

This clonotype was detected many times. The J gene is TRBJ2-2, the V gene TRBV14; weak D call: TRBD1 (6 bases). Germline CDR1 reads SGHDN; CDR2 reads FVKESK. This CDR3 contains 16 residues. The V gene lost 4 bases and the J gene lost 0 bases, with 12 bases spanning the gap. In nucleotides, the CDR3 is TGTGCCAGCAGCCCCCGACAGGCAACGAACACCGGGGAGCTGTTTTTT. Amino acids: CASSPRQATNTGELFF.

This clonotype was detected many times. The chain couples TRBV14 to TRBJ2-7; D gene uncertain. V lost 1 base, J lost 3 bases, and 7 bases lay in between. CDR3 size: 13 residues. Germline lookup yields CDR1 SGHDN and CDR2 FVKESK. The CDR3 is CASSQAKGYEQYF. CDR3 nucleotides: TGTGCCAGCAGCCAAGCTAAGGGCTACGAGCAGTACTTC.

This clonotype turned up a few times. The J gene is TRBJ1-5, the V gene TRBV6-2 or TRBV6-3, with D hard to call. Germline CDR1 and CDR2: MNHEY and SVGEGT. The CDR3 length is 15 residues. The V end was cut by 4 bases, the J end by 0 bases, with 10 bases between. CDR3 DNA sequence: TGTGCCAGCAGTTCCAGGAGGAATAGCAATCAGCCCCAGCATTTT. Amino acids: CASSSRRNSNQPQHF.

This clonotype showed up many times. The chain combines TRBV20-1 with TRBJ1-1; D ambiguous. Germline assignment: CDR1 DFQATT and CDR2 SNEGSKA (reference sequence). The CDR3 consists of 13 residues. The V end was cut by 5 bases, the J end by 4 bases, with 14 bases between. The CDR3 coding sequence is TGCAGTGCTCTTCTTCCAAAGACCACTGAAGCTTTCTTT. Translated: CSALLPKTTEAFF.

The chain links TRBV28 to TRBJ1-2; 8 bases are a match to TRBD1. V trimming: 6 bases; J trimming: 6 bases; junction bases outside the gene matches: 3. Germline V CDR1 and CDR2: MDHEN, SYDVKM. This CDR3 contains 12 residues. CDR3 loop: CASRTGGNGYTF. In DNA, the CDR3 is TGTGCCAGCAGAACAGGGGGGAATGGCTACACCTTC.

This clonotype has just a few counts. The genes are TRBV5-1 and TRBJ2-2, with D possibly matching TRBD1 (5 bases). With 4 bases removed from V and 6 bases from J, the gap between germline ends came to 16 bases. CDR3 length: 15 residues. Germline CDR1 SGHRS, CDR2 YFSETQ. CDR3 region: CASSQAQGPAGELFF. The DNA for the CDR3 is TGCGCCAGCAGCCAGGCTCAGGGTCCCGCCGGGGAGCTGTTTTTT.